This T cell receptor (beta chain) was sequenced for a study of blood T cells in healthy people across ages. A second PCR, run for roughly 7 to 12 cycles, used a sample-barcoded 5' primer plus a J-beta primer mix. Each CDR3 protein gets one entry after TCRdb re-called the 5' RACE reads with MiXCR. The table lists about 1.4 million distinct CDR3 sequences, approximately 59% of them singletons, with 6.5% to 8.5% in the top ten. The TCR sequence derives from a man younger than 35 in good health. Material for sequencing was blood.

The CDR3 DNA sequence: TGCGCCAGCAGTGCTCTAGACAGTTACCTTTCCTACGAGCAGTACTTC. It translates to CASSALDSYLSYEQYF. The chain combines TRBV10-2 with TRBJ2-7, with D maybe TRBD1 (5 bases). CDR3 length equals 16 residues. Germline lookup yields CDR1 WSHSY and CDR2 SAAADI. Trimming shortened V by 4 bases and J by 1 base, and 17 bases separated the two germline ends.